The rows below give T cell receptor beta chains drawn from one sample of a study of T cells expressing NK-cell markers. TCRdb re-called the 5' RACE reads and gives one entry per CDR3 protein, without DNA. Here the sample table reports approximately 380,000 distinct CDR3 sequences. Sequenced sample: blood T cells: a sorted CD56 or NKG2C T cell subset, CD4+ or CD8+ T cells, or bulk PBMC T cells (not recorded which). These TCRs come from a man aged 18-69 years in good health. Both conserved end residues are part of each CDR3.

J gene: TRBJ2-5; V gene: TRBV10-3; CDR3 protein: CAIGTSGGLQETQYF
J gene: TRBJ2-7; V gene: TRBV2; CDR3 protein: CASRALGVFYEQYF
J gene: TRBJ2-2; V gene: TRBV12-3/TRBV12-4; CDR3 protein: CASSPTGARNTGELFF
J gene: TRBJ2-1; V gene: TRBV7-2; CDR3 protein: CASSLASSGGAYNEQFF
J gene: TRBJ2-7; V gene: TRBV7-9; CDR3 protein: CASSVGYEQYF
J gene: TRBJ2-4; V gene: TRBV5-6; CDR3 protein: CASSLGTAIAKNIQYF
J gene: TRBJ2-7; V gene: TRBV6-2/TRBV6-3; CDR3 protein: CATLGFYDEQYF
J gene: TRBJ1-1; V gene: TRBV19; CDR3 protein: CASSIESAGNTEAFF
J gene: TRBJ2-1; V gene: TRBV29-1; CDR3 protein: CSVALFGGSPTNEQFF
J gene: TRBJ1-1; V gene: TRBV11-1; CDR3 protein: CASSLAGVWNTEAFF
J gene: TRBJ2-1; V gene: TRBV12-3/TRBV12-4; CDR3 protein: CASSAPGPIRDEQFF
J gene: TRBJ2-2; V gene: TRBV7-2; CDR3 protein: CASKTGTANTGELFF
J gene: TRBJ2-2; V gene: TRBV12-5; CDR3 protein: CASGLDHTGELFF
J gene: TRBJ2-1; V gene: TRBV12-3/TRBV12-4; CDR3 protein: CASSLFAGGSYNEQFF
J gene: TRBJ2-3; V gene: TRBV6-4; CDR3 protein: CASSTRQGGSPDTQYF
J gene: TRBJ1-4; V gene: TRBV7-8; CDR3 protein: CASSLRGTTATNEKLFF
J gene: TRBJ2-3; V gene: TRBV2; CDR3 protein: CASSEGRGYTQYF
J gene: TRBJ1-3; V gene: TRBV12-5; CDR3 protein: CASGLVLGVLSGNTIYF
J gene: TRBJ2-7; V gene: TRBV7-6; CDR3 protein: CASSLFGQGASYKQYF
J gene: TRBJ1-6; V gene: TRBV12-3/TRBV12-4; CDR3 protein: CASSGSFGENSPLHF
J gene: TRBJ2-5; V gene: TRBV11-2; CDR3 protein: CASSLGLVGETQYF
J gene: TRBJ1-4; V gene: TRBV11-2; CDR3 protein: CASSLPGTGSYLFF
J gene: TRBJ1-5; V gene: TRBV20-1; CDR3 protein: CSARRHGGLQPQHF
J gene: TRBJ1-6; V gene: TRBV6-4; CDR3 protein: CASSGLGQAGGNSPLHF
J gene: TRBJ1-1; V gene: TRBV11-3; CDR3 protein: CASSLDGRDTEAFF
J gene: TRBJ2-7; V gene: TRBV20-1; CDR3 protein: CSARAGTGTGYEQYF
J gene: TRBJ2-1; V gene: TRBV7-6; CDR3 protein: CASSLNSQKQFF
J gene: TRBJ1-5; V gene: TRBV18; CDR3 protein: CASSPPPGGLNQPQHF
J gene: TRBJ2-2; V gene: TRBV5-1; CDR3 protein: CASSPAEWGSTGELFF
J gene: TRBJ2-1; V gene: TRBV28; CDR3 protein: CASRYSLLSGGNEQFF
J gene: TRBJ2-6; V gene: TRBV24-1; CDR3 protein: CATSRTTGANVLTF
J gene: TRBJ2-5; V gene: TRBV9; CDR3 protein: CASSVAGQGNFETQYF
J gene: TRBJ2-2; V gene: TRBV7-8; CDR3 protein: CAQQTGGNTGELFF
J gene: TRBJ2-7; V gene: TRBV5-5; CDR3 protein: CASSLIGLNYEQYF
J gene: TRBJ1-1; V gene: TRBV12-3/TRBV12-4; CDR3 protein: CAILTRVDTEAFF
J gene: TRBJ2-7; V gene: TRBV5-1; CDR3 protein: CASSSYAGTAYYEQYF
J gene: TRBJ2-1; V gene: TRBV24-1; CDR3 protein: CATSDSGHPGNEQFF
J gene: TRBJ2-5; V gene: TRBV18; CDR3 protein: CASSPLITETQYF
J gene: TRBJ1-5; V gene: TRBV19; CDR3 protein: CASTGQGIFQPQHF
J gene: TRBJ1-6; V gene: TRBV2; CDR3 protein: CASRGWGRGNSPLHF
J gene: TRBJ2-5; V gene: TRBV28; CDR3 protein: CASSRVGQETQYF
J gene: TRBJ2-6; V gene: TRBV27; CDR3 protein: CASATGLSGANVLTF
J gene: TRBJ2-6; V gene: TRBV7-9; CDR3 protein: CASSVGRASSGANVLTF
J gene: TRBJ2-7; V gene: TRBV3-1; CDR3 protein: CASSQKVGGPSYEQYF
J gene: TRBJ2-5; V gene: TRBV5-1; CDR3 protein: CASSTRLGSLTQYF
J gene: TRBJ2-7; V gene: TRBV5-6; CDR3 protein: CASSFLRGEQYF
J gene: TRBJ1-3; V gene: TRBV11-2; CDR3 protein: CASRGLVFFGNTIYF
J gene: TRBJ2-1; V gene: TRBV12-3/TRBV12-4; CDR3 protein: CASSLIGGRYNEQFF
J gene: TRBJ2-5; V gene: TRBV12-3/TRBV12-4; CDR3 protein: CASSPGQGARRGETQYF
J gene: TRBJ1-2; V gene: TRBV14; CDR3 protein: CASSQDQVRGYTF
J gene: TRBJ1-3; V gene: TRBV20-1; CDR3 protein: CSAHTGTGAFSGNTIYF
J gene: TRBJ2-7; V gene: TRBV12-3/TRBV12-4; CDR3 protein: CASSPRTSVGEQYF
J gene: TRBJ1-5; V gene: TRBV19; CDR3 protein: CATRWRDSNQPQHF
J gene: TRBJ2-3; V gene: TRBV7-9; CDR3 protein: CASGGVQASDTQYF
J gene: TRBJ2-7; V gene: TRBV6-5; CDR3 protein: CASSSTLAGGYEQYF